This T cell receptor (beta chain) stems from a study of regulatory T cells in long-lasting Graves disease. Study-wide results and limits: Owing to a sample size that was small, accuracy may have been reduced. TCR diversity was lower in persistent Graves' patients (versus newly diagnosed ones).

In building TCR beta libraries, iRepertoire HTBI primers were used together with Arm-PCR of CDR3 regions. Using its own MiXCR run on the multiplex PCR reads, TCRdb lists one record per CDR3 protein. The sample holds a few hundred thousand distinct CDR3 sequences, 15% to 20% seen once. This clonotype was detected ten times or more. Its specificity is unknown. This CDR3 spans 14 amino acids. CDR1 LNHNV and CDR2 YYDKDF come from the germline V gene (reference sequence). The J segment lost 6 bases and the V segment lost 1 base, leaving 1 base of the junction unmatched. The time point was: newly diagnosed GD, antithyroid drugs for less than 3 months. Extracted PBMC RNA gave rise to the TCR library. By American Thyroid Association guidelines, Graves' disease was diagnosed in the cohort. A further study also used this sample, focusing on T cells in Graves' hyperthyroidism and ophthalmopathy. Per that paper: When ophthalmopathy did not progress within 18 months, Graves' hyperthyroidism was considered stable.

The receptor's source is a woman aged 25 to 45 with Graves disease. The rearrangement uses TRBV15 and TRBJ1-5; TRBD1 matches 9 bases. The starting material was peripheral blood mononuclear cells (PBMCs), obtained at new diagnosis, from a patient treated with antithyroid drugs. This chain's CDR3 is CATSRGTGAQPQHF. DNA for the CDR3: TGTGCCACCAGCAGAGGGACAGGGGCTCAGCCCCAGCATTTT.